The clone carrying this T cell receptor beta chain has a count of ten or more. The antigen remains undetermined. This entry is derived from a study of CD8 T cells in ankylosing spondylitis. Broader study findings: As reported, disease-linked clones showed significant enrichment in matched ankylosing spondylitis synovial fluid.

Library preparation for TCR beta used quantitative 5'-RACE with molecular barcodes. TCRdb re-derived calls from the 5' RACE reads in MiXCR, one entry per CDR3 protein. The data show roughly 86,000 distinct CDR3 sequences, around 10% seen once. Germline V gives CDR1 DFQATT, CDR2 SNEGSKA (reference sequence). CDR3 length equals 14 residues. The junction had 4 bases not matched to a gene; V was cut back by 5 bases and J by 3 bases. The V call is TRBV20-1, the J call TRBJ2-5, with 12 bases fitting TRBD2. This sequence originates from a male donor with ankylosing spondylitis or in good health (not recorded which). The sample consisted of blood, either unsorted or a sorted T cell fraction (not recorded which). The CDR3 coding sequence is TGCAGTGCTCGGGCTAGCGGGGGGGAAGAGACCCAGTACTTC. Its protein product is CSARASGGEETQYF.